The sequence of this T cell receptor beta chain was determined in a study of blood T cell repertoires in COVID-19. As for the study in general: COVID-19 samples, acute and convalescent, were from the United States, Italy and Spain. PBMCs, B-cell-depleted T cells, or T cells were the source of the cDNA or gDNA that made up the material.

In the authors' methods: Amplification from reference gene primers served as the basis for estimated nucleated cell counts. Generated by immunoSEQ multiplex PCR, the TCRdb table keeps only in-frame clones and is missing some. The V and J calls and clone size are taken from that table; D and trimming were inferred from the DNA. Here the sample spans tens of thousands of clones, approximately 81% being singletons. This CDR3 region has 15 residues. The V end was cut by 1 base, the J end by 1 base, with 10 bases between. The V gene's germline CDR1 is GTSNPN and CDR2 SVGIG (reference sequence). Sequenced material: peripheral blood. The chain links TRBV30 to TRBJ2-2; TRBD2 might be the D (6 bases). This receptor was taken from an older woman with acute or convalescent COVID-19. Here the CDR3 DNA reads TGTGCCTGGAGTGCTAGCGAGTTGAACACCGGGGAGCTGTTTTTT. Its translation is CAWSASELNTGELFF.